Sequencing of this T cell receptor (beta chain) was carried out in a study of T-cell reconstitution after alpha-beta-depleted transplantation in children. Trimming stripped 1 base from V and 3 bases from J, with 27 bases between. The CDR3 is 20 residues long. The V gene's germline CDR1 is SGHAT and CDR2 FQDESV (reference sequence). This clonotype was counted ten times or more. The target antigen is unknown. Whole-study results and caveats: Two months or so post-transplant, alpha-beta T cells reportedly derived from several hundred expanded graft clones. One year after transplant, T-cell counts and diversity came mostly from newly produced T cells.

Unique molecular identifiers were incorporated during preparation of the TCRbeta library. TCRdb redid the calling of the PCR reads with MiXCR, one entry per CDR3 protein. The sample lists about 20,000 distinct CDR3 sequences; about an eighth were seen once. This chain links TRBV11-1 with TRBJ2-5, with a tentative D call TRBD2 (7 bases). The specimen comprised PBMCs, mostly from graft donor cells, sampled 60 days after TCRalphabeta/CD19-depleted stem cell transplant. This sequence was found in a female patient aged 2-9 years who had a stem cell transplant for congenital amegakaryocytic thrombocytopenia, so the T cells may come from the graft donor. CDR3 in DNA: TGTGCCAGCAGCTTAGTTCGTTGGGAGGGCCCTGGGGGCCCAAAAGAGACCCAGTACTTC. This codes for CASSLVRWEGPGGPKETQYF.